The following is a T cell receptor beta chain sequence with its context. MiXCR was run by TCRdb on the 5' RACE reads, yielding one entry per CDR3 protein. The repertoire includes about 340,000 distinct CDR3 sequences, roughly 4.3% of them detected once, and 20% to 25% sits in the top ten. The record originates from a study of T cells after yellow fever vaccination. Trimming took off 0 bases at V and 5 bases at J, with 10 bases between the two ends. The germline V gene encodes CDR1 LGHNA and CDR2 YSLEER. The CDR3 has 14 amino acids. The sequence came from a man between 18 and 29 years old who received the YFV17D yellow fever vaccine. The V and J genes are TRBV4-3 and TRBJ1-1; D remains unclear. The sample here was PBMCs, taken 5 days after the yellow fever booster vaccination. CDR3 nucleotide sequence: TGCGCCAGCAGCCAAGAAGATAGGAGGACTGAAGCTTTCTTT. Protein: CASSQEDRRTEAFF.